The table lists the clone carrying this T cell receptor beta chain with many counts. TCRdb re-called the 5' RACE reads through MiXCR, storing one row per CDR3 protein. The profile shows more than 150,000 distinct CDR3 sequences, around a tenth of them singletons. V was clipped by 7 bases and J by 5 bases, with 18 bases between them. This CDR3 has 15 residues. Germline-derived CDR1 and CDR2 are MNHNS and SASEGT. The data stem from a study of CD8 T cells in ankylosing spondylitis. The TCR comes from a male donor with ankylosing spondylitis or in good health (not recorded which). The chain couples TRBV6-1 to TRBJ1-5; D call uncertain. The sample comprised blood, either unsorted or a sorted T cell fraction (not recorded which). The chain's CDR3 is CASTRLGLSHQPQHF. The CDR3 DNA sequence: TGTGCCAGCACCCGATTGGGATTAAGTCATCAGCCCCAGCATTTT.